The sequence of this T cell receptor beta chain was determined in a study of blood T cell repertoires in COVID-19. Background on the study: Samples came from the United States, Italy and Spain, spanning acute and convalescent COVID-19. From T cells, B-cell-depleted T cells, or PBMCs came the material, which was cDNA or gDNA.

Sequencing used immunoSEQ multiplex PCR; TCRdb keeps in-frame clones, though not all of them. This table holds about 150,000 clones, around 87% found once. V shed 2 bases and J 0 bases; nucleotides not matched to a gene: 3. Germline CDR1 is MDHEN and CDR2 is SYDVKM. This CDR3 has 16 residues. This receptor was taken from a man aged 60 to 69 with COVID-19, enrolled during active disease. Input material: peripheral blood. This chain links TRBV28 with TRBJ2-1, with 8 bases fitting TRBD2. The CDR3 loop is CASSLAGLGSYNEQFF. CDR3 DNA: TGTGCCAGCAGTTTAGCGGGACTAGGCTCCTACAATGAGCAGTTCTTC.